The 21 T cell receptor beta chains in this list originate from one sample, sequenced in a study of blood T cell repertoires in COVID-19. The assay was immunoSEQ multiplex PCR, and TCRdb's table has in-frame clones only and misses some. The profile shows about 120,000 clones, around 79% of them singletons. Material for sequencing was peripheral blood. Source of these receptors: a man between 70 and 80 years old with acute or convalescent COVID-19.

This clone came up a few times. V usage is TRBV7-2 and J usage is TRBJ1-1; D perhaps matches TRBD1 (5 bases). The V gene's germline CDR1 is SGHTA and CDR2 FQGNSA. CDR3 size: 16 residues. V dropped 5 bases and J dropped 8 bases, with 24 bases sitting between them. The CDR3 here is CASSPLVAGTHSEAFF. Here the CDR3 DNA reads TGTGCCAGCAGCCCTCTGGTTGCGGGGACTCATTCCGAAGCTTTCTTT.

J is TRBJ1-1 and V is TRBV3-1 (or the pseudogene TRBV3-2), with unresolved D. Germline values: CDR1 LGHDT, CDR2 YNNKEL (reference sequence). V dropped 2 bases and J dropped 6 bases, with 10 bases sitting between them. The CDR3 is 13 amino acids. CDR3 in DNA: TGTGCCAGCAGCCAACTCAGTATGTCTGAAGCTTTCTTT. Its protein is CASSQLSMSEAFF.

In DNA, the CDR3 is TGTGCCAGCAGCTCGCCGACTAGCGGGGGGCCCGTAAAGACCCAGTACTTC. The encoded protein is CASSSPTSGGPVKTQYF. This chain connects TRBV7-2 to TRBJ2-5, with 13 bases identical to TRBD2. Germline CDR1 and CDR2: SGHTA and FQGNSA. The CDR3 contains 17 residues. After removal of 4 bases from V and 6 bases from J, the junction contained 11 bases not matched to a gene.

The rearrangement joins TRBV10-3 to TRBJ1-4; D not resolved. Germline loops: CDR1 ENHRY, CDR2 SYGVKD. The CDR3 sequence is 14 residues long. V was trimmed by 2 bases and J by 4 bases, leaving 8 bases between them. The CDR3 DNA follows: TGTGCCATCAGTGAGGTTCTTCTTAATGAAAAACTGTTTTTT. Translated: CAISEVLLNEKLFF.

This chain joins TRBV30 and TRBJ1-1; the match to TRBD1 covers 9 bases. The germline CDR1 and CDR2 sequences are GTSNPN and SVGIG (reference sequence). The junction had 5 bases not matched to a gene; V was cut back by 0 bases and J by 0 bases. This CDR3 region has 16 residues. CDR3 sequence (DNA): TGTGCCTGGAGTGTCTTGGGACAGGGCTTGAACACTGAAGCTTTCTTT. Translating gives CAWSVLGQGLNTEAFF.

This chain links TRBV12-3 or TRBV12-4 with TRBJ1-1; D uncertain. With 3 bases removed from V and 6 bases from J, the gap between germline ends came to 11 bases. The CDR3 covers 13 residues. As DNA, the CDR3 is TGTGCCAGCAGTTTCCCCGGGATCCCTGAAGCTTTCTTT. It encodes CASSFPGIPEAFF.

This chain links TRBV18 with TRBJ1-1; D remains ambiguous. Germline CDR1 is KGHSH and CDR2 is LQKENI. Trimming left V 3 bases short and J 1 base short, with 9 bases between. This CDR3 comprises 14 residues. DNA for the CDR3: TGTGCCAGCTCACCCTCCTATCCGAACACTGAAGCTTTCTTT. This translates into CASSPSYPNTEAFF.

The rearrangement uses TRBV4-2 and TRBJ1-2, with D perhaps matching TRBD1 (5 bases). The CDR3 totals 15 residues. V was trimmed by 0 bases and J by 3 bases, leaving 11 bases between them. The germline V gene has CDR1 LGHNA and CDR2 YNFKEQ. The CDR3 protein is CASSQDQGGDYGYTF. CDR3 DNA: TGTGCCAGCAGCCAAGATCAGGGAGGAGACTATGGCTACACCTTC.

This clone occurred a few times. The chain has TRBV4-2 and TRBJ1-5; D is perhaps TRBD1 (6 bases). The V end lost 1 base, the J end lost 3 bases, and 16 bases lay between the germline ends. In germline, CDR1 is LGHNA, CDR2 YNFKEQ. This CDR3 is 17 amino acids long. CDR3 in DNA: TGTGCCAGCAGCCAAGGGGGGCAGCCTGGTGACAATCAGCCCCAGCATTTT. It is translated as CASSQGGQPGDNQPQHF.

This clone was detected only once. The V gene is TRBV6-2 or TRBV6-3, the J gene TRBJ1-2, with D possibly TRBD1 on 5 matching bases. V was pared by 3 bases and J by 8 bases, with 10 bases between. The CDR3 runs to 12 residues. CDR1 and CDR2 from the germline V gene are MNHEY and SVGEGT. The CDR3 DNA is TGTGCCAGCAGTTATGGGGGGATCGGCTACACCTTC. It yields the protein CASSYGGIGYTF.

V gene TRBV4-3 combines with J gene TRBJ2-7; the match to TRBD1 covers 8 bases. Germline CDR1 and CDR2: LGHNA and YSLEER. The ends lost 0 bases at V and 5 bases at J; junction bases unmatched: 9. This CDR3 region has 16 residues. CDR3: CASSQDPTGEDHEQYF. CDR3 DNA: TGCGCCAGCAGCCAAGATCCGACAGGGGAGGACCACGAGCAGTACTTC.

The chain joins TRBV7-9 to TRBJ1-1; TRBD1 is a possible D gene (6 bases). Deletions cut 5 bases from V and 8 bases from J, with 18 bases between. Germline CDR1 and CDR2: SEHNR and FQNEAQ (reference sequence). This CDR3 has 14 residues. CDR3: CASSPPGHGDEAFF. CDR3 sequence (DNA): TGTGCCAGCAGCCCCCCGGGACACGGAGACGAAGCTTTCTTT. Full variable domain (missing parts from reference TRBV7-9 and TRBJ1-1): DTGVSQNPRHKITKRGQNVTFRCDPISEHNRLYWYRQTLGQGPEFLTYFQNEAQLEKSRLLSDRFSAERPKGSFSTLEIQRTEQGDSAMYLCASSPPGHGDEAFFGQGTRLTVV.

This clone has only a few counts. This rearrangement joins TRBV7-8 to TRBJ2-1; D might be TRBD2 (5 bases). The V gene's germline CDR1 is SGHVS and CDR2 FQNEAQ. The V gene lost 5 bases and the J gene lost 12 bases, with 14 bases spanning the gap. The CDR3 is made up of 12 amino acids. CDR3 sequence (DNA): TGTGCCAGCAGCGTAGTTGCTGAGGGGCAGTTCTTC. Translated: CASSVVAEGQFF.

CDR3 in amino acids: CASSGTGGLSPLHF. In DNA, the CDR3 is TGTGCCAGTAGTGGGACAGGGGGCCTCTCGCCCCTCCACTTT. The genes are TRBV19 and TRBJ1-6; 12 nucleotides line up with TRBD1. V lost 5 bases and J lost 13; bases outside the gene matches: 6. CDR1 is LNHDA, CDR2 SQIVND, per germline (reference sequence). The CDR3 loop spans 14 amino acids.

This clone was seen a few times. CDR3 protein: CASQTQGSGNTIYF. The CDR3 DNA reads TGCGCCAGCCAAACCCAGGGATCTGGAAACACCATATATTTT. This rearrangement joins TRBV5-1 to TRBJ1-3; D is possibly TRBD1 (5 bases). V dropped 7 bases and J dropped 1 base, with 12 bases sitting between them. This CDR3 contains 14 residues. CDR1 and CDR2 from the germline V gene are SGHRS and YFSETQ.

This sequence joins TRBV6-2 or TRBV6-3 and TRBJ1-2; perhaps TRBD1 as D (5 bases). CDR1 MNHEY and CDR2 SVGEGT come from the germline V gene. The CDR3 totals 13 residues. V was clipped by 7 bases and J by 4 bases, with 13 bases between them. In DNA form, the CDR3 reads TGTGCCAGCACCCCTGGACACCTCTATGGCTACACCTTC. Amino acid sequence: CASTPGHLYGYTF.

The table lists this clone with a count of one. The chain has TRBV19 and TRBJ1-6; 8 bases are shared with TRBD1. V lost 6 bases, J lost 9 bases, and 7 bases stayed unmatched. Germline loops: CDR1 LNHDA, CDR2 SQIVND (reference sequence). The CDR3 contains 14 residues. The CDR3 nucleotides are TGTGCCAGTAGCTCGGACAGGGCCATTTCACCCCTCCACTTT. This translates into CASSSDRAISPLHF.

This chain joins TRBV7-2 and TRBJ2-5, with 10 positions matching TRBD2. The germline V gene has CDR1 SGHTA and CDR2 FQGNSA. V shed 5 bases and J 5 bases; nucleotides not matched to a gene: 11. The CDR3 has 16 amino acids. CDR3 DNA: TGTGCCAGCAGCCCTCGGGCGAGCGGGGGGGCGGAGACCCAGTACTTC. Amino acids: CASSPRASGGAETQYF.

This chain links TRBV6-5 with TRBJ1-6; perhaps TRBD1 as D (6 bases). CDR3 length: 16 amino acids. Trimming stripped 0 bases from V and 8 bases from J, with 14 bases between. CDR1 is MNHEY and CDR2 is SVGAGI in the germline V gene. Written as DNA, the CDR3 is TGTGCCAGCAGTTACTCGCGGGGGGCGGGAGATTCACCCCTCCACTTT. This encodes CASSYSRGAGDSPLHF.

V gene TRBV4-1 combines with J gene TRBJ2-5, with 9 bases fitting TRBD1. Germline CDR1 is MGHRA and CDR2 is YSYEKL. Trimming took 2 bases from V and 5 from J; bases not matched to a gene: 9. This CDR3 spans 16 amino acids. The CDR3: CASSQPSTGGYETQYF. CDR3 in DNA: TGCGCCAGCAGCCAACCATCCACAGGGGGCTACGAGACCCAGTACTTC.

The rearrangement joins TRBV7-2 to TRBJ1-2, with 9 positions matching TRBD1. CDR1 is SGHTA and CDR2 is FQGNSA in the germline V gene. Unmatched junction bases numbered 4, after V lost 1 base and J lost 1 base. The CDR3 has 16 residues. CDR3 nucleotides: TGTGCCAGCAGCTTAGGGCCGGGACAGGGTAACTATGGCTACACCTTC. It yields the protein CASSLGPGQGNYGYTF.